These 15 T cell receptor beta chains came from one sample sequenced in a study of T cells in narcolepsy (dated by TCRdb to the late 2010s). Library method: the immunoSEQ multiplex PCR assay. TCRdb obtained this table from immuneACCESS and retained in-frame rearrangements with V and J assigned. These tables miss some clones; where compared with another copy, unresolved V genes account for less than half of the shortfall, and the remainder is unexplained. For this sample there are tens of thousands of clones; 80% to 85% appear just once. Jointly, the top ten make up 2.5% of the sample. Sequencing was done on a sample of CD45RA- memory CD4+ T cells from PBMCs. Interpreted using the paper, the cell subset or site label stands for: memory T cells sorted ex vivo from peripheral blood. These receptors all come from a human donor with narcolepsy.

The chain uses TRBV18 and TRBJ2-5; 7 nucleotides line up with TRBD1. The tail of the sequence fits TRBJ2-7 better, so the J call may be wrong. The CDR3 extends over 12 amino acids. Per the germline V gene, CDR1 is KGHSH and CDR2 is LQKENI. CDR3 sequence: CASLAQGDEQYF. For the CDR3, the DNA is TGTGCCAGCCTCGCCCAGGGGGACGAGCAGTACTTC.

The V call is TRBV19, the J call TRBJ1-5; D possibly corresponds to TRBD1 (5 bases). The CDR3 has 15 residues. The germline CDR1 and CDR2 sequences are LNHDA and SQIVND (reference sequence). Between the trimmed V and J ends, which lost 7 bases and 5 bases, there was a span of 18 bases. The CDR3 DNA reads as TGTGCCAGTACCTCCGGGGCCCTTGTGGATCAGCCCCAGCATTTT. Translating gives CASTSGALVDQPQHF.

This clone was seen just once. The gene calls are TRBV9 and TRBJ2-7, with D possibly being TRBD1 (5 bases). The CDR3 covers 13 residues. Germline CDR1 reads SGDLS; CDR2 reads YYNGEE. Trimming removed 4 bases from V and 6 bases from J, with 14 bases in between. The CDR3 nucleotides are TGTGCCAGCAGCCAAAGGCAGGGTGGCGAGCAGTACTTC. Encoded protein: CASSQRQGGEQYF.

The chain recombines TRBV19 with TRBJ2-5; tentative D call: TRBD2 (5 bases). Germline V gene sequence: CDR1 LNHDA, CDR2 SQIVND (reference sequence). V dropped 2 bases and J dropped 11 bases, with 12 bases sitting between them. The CDR3 consists of 12 residues. The CDR3 protein is CASSISGQEQYF. CDR3 sequence (DNA): TGTGCCAGTAGTATAAGCGGTCAGGAGCAGTACTTC.

The chain joins TRBV29-1 to TRBJ2-2; 9 bases align to TRBD2. Trimming cost V 7 bases and J 1 base; bases outside gene matches: 4. The CDR3 is made up of 14 amino acids. Per germline, CDR1 SQVTM and CDR2 ANQGSEA. DNA for the CDR3: TGCAGCGCGCAAGCGGGGGGGAACACCGGGGAGCTGTTTTTT. Its translation is CSAQAGGNTGELFF.

The rearrangement joins TRBV6-5 to TRBJ2-1; 11 nucleotides line up with TRBD1. The CDR3 is 16 amino acids. V lost 3 bases, J lost 4 bases, and 5 bases stayed unmatched. CDR1 MNHEY and CDR2 SVGAGI come from the germline V gene. CDR3 in DNA: TGTGCCAGCAGTTATACCGGGACAGGGGGTTACAATGAGCAGTTCTTC. Protein product: CASSYTGTGGYNEQFF.

This clone showed up just once. The V call is TRBV7-7, the J call TRBJ1-1, with D possibly being TRBD1 (5 bases). Germline values: CDR1 SSHAT, CDR2 FNYEAQ (reference sequence). The CDR3 contains 13 residues. The germline V and J ends were trimmed by 2 bases and 3 bases, with 7 bases remaining between them. DNA of the CDR3: TGTGCCAGCAGCTTATCGGGGGACACTGAAGCTTTCTTT. This encodes CASSLSGDTEAFF.

This chain uses TRBV10-3 with TRBJ1-2; TRBD1 matches 7 bases. Trimming cost V 0 bases and J 8 bases; bases outside gene matches: 6. The CDR3 loop spans 14 amino acids. Germline-derived CDR1 and CDR2 are ENHRY and SYGVKD. Here the CDR3 reads CAISESEGAKGYTF. CDR3 nucleotide sequence: TGTGCCATCAGTGAGTCCGAGGGGGCGAAAGGCTACACCTTC.

The rearrangement joins TRBV19 to TRBJ1-6; the D gene is possibly TRBD1 (6 bases). The V gene's germline CDR1 is LNHDA and CDR2 SQIVND (reference sequence). CDR3 size: 13 residues. Trimming took 6 bases from V and 9 from J, leaving 12 bases between them. The CDR3 DNA is TGTGCCAGTAGAGAACAGGGAAGTTCACCCCTCCACTTT. Protein product: CASREQGSSPLHF.

This clone was detected a few times. The chain uses TRBV30 and TRBJ1-6, with 8 bases aligning to TRBD1. The CDR3 has 14 residues. V trimming: 2 bases; J trimming: 5 bases; junction bases outside the gene matches: 2. CDR1 and CDR2 (germline): GTSNPN, SVGIG (reference sequence). For the CDR3, the DNA is TGTGCCTGGAGTCGGGGACAGGATAATTCACCCCTCCACTTT. Its translation: CAWSRGQDNSPLHF.

The chain links TRBV2 to TRBJ1-6; D perhaps matches TRBD1 (5 bases). CDR1 and CDR2 (germline): SNHLY, FYNNEI. V was trimmed by 2 bases and J by 9 bases, leaving 11 bases between them. The CDR3 has 14 residues. CDR3 in amino acids: CASSEFSGRSPLHF. The CDR3 coding sequence is TGTGCCAGCAGTGAATTCTCAGGGCGTTCACCCCTCCACTTT.

The chain employs TRBV6-5 and TRBJ2-7, with 8 bases lining up with TRBD1. The CDR3 sequence is 15 residues long. Per germline, CDR1 MNHEY and CDR2 SVGAGI. With 6 bases clipped from V and 4 bases from J, the junction kept 11 bases outside the gene matches. CDR3 in DNA: TGTGCCAGCAGCTCCCAGGGGGCGAGTAGGTACGAGCAGTACTTC. It encodes CASSSQGASRYEQYF.

A note on this clone: The sample carries other DNA sequences with the same CDR3. The chain carries TRBV6-1 and TRBJ1-2, with D perhaps TRBD1 (6 bases). This CDR3 contains 12 residues. Trimming cost V 6 bases and J 4 bases, with 9 bases left between them. Germline CDR1 is MNHNS and CDR2 is SASEGT. The DNA of the CDR3 is TGTGCCAGCAGCCCACAGGGCTATGGCTACACCTTC. It yields the protein CASSPQGYGYTF.

Written as DNA, the CDR3 is TGTGCCAGCACAGCGCGCGGGGCTGCACCCCTCCACTTT. This translates into CASTARGAAPLHF. This chain links TRBV13 with TRBJ1-6; possibly TRBD1 for D (5 bases). Germline CDR1 is PRHDT and CDR2 is FYEKMQ (reference sequence). V was shortened by 7 bases and J by 11 bases, with 15 bases between the two germline ends. This CDR3 comprises 13 residues.

V gene TRBV6-1 combines with J gene TRBJ1-6, with a tentative D call TRBD1 (5 bases). Germline assignment: CDR1 MNHNS and CDR2 SASEGT. The CDR3 loop spans 16 amino acids. Trimming took off 4 bases at V and 8 bases at J, with 18 bases between the two ends. CDR3 sequence (DNA): TGTGCCAGCAGTGCCCGGTCGTTGGGGCCCGATTCACCCCTCCACTTT. The encoded protein is CASSARSLGPDSPLHF.